This T cell receptor beta chain was identified in a study of T cell changes during pregnancy in multiple sclerosis (dated by TCRdb to about 2019). Regarding the complete study: In women with multiple sclerosis, the researchers looked at how the T cell repertoire shifted as pregnancy progressed.

In the germline V gene, CDR1 corresponds to MGHRA and CDR2 to YSYEKL. Measured from the cysteine to the phenylalanine, the CDR3 is 15 residues long. Here the CDR3 DNA is all that survives: 45 bases in frame from base 1. V is trimmed back by 0 bases and J by 6 bases, and the junction contains 7 bases that no gene match accounts for. The method was the immunoSEQ multiplex PCR assay. This immuneACCESS table, as held by TCRdb, lists in-frame sequences with V and J called but not all clones. Of the missing ones, under half trace to an unresolved V gene in checked studies; the others have no known cause. The sample table records 40,000 to 60,000 clones; around 94% of these occur just once. The ten largest clonotypes hold about 5.5% of the sample. As for this clone: What antigen it recognizes has not been identified. No base qualities exist here, and no much larger clone lies one base off it.

The chain is made from TRBV4-1 and TRBJ2-7; TRBD1 agrees with 8 junctional bases. Here the sequenced sample was CD8+ T cells from peripheral blood mononuclear cells, taken before pregnancy. The TCR comes from a female donor with multiple sclerosis, enrolled in a pregnancy study. At the DNA level, the sequence is TGCGCCAGCAGCCAAGACCAGCAGGGGGCGGGCGAGCAGTACTTC. Its coded protein is CASSQDQQGAGEQYF.